This T cell receptor (beta chain) was sequenced in a study of blood T cell repertoires in COVID-19. Germline CDR1 and CDR2: LGHDT and YNNKEL (reference sequence). Trimming at V came to 0 bases and at J to 7 bases, leaving 6 bases not matched to a gene. The CDR3 is 16 amino acids. Here immunoSEQ multiplex PCR was the method, and the copy in TCRdb shows in-frame clones only, minus some. The sample contains hundreds of thousands of clones, roughly 89% of which appear only once. The TCR was taken from a man younger than 35 with COVID-19, enrolled during active disease. The chain is built from TRBV3-1 (or the pseudogene TRBV3-2) and TRBJ2-1; 10 nucleotides align to TRBD1. The specimen sequenced was peripheral blood. CDR3 sequence (DNA): TGTGCCAGCAGCCAAGAACCAGCGGACAGGGGGAATGAGCAGTTCTTC. Residues: CASSQEPADRGNEQFF.